These T cell receptor beta chains were read from a single sample in a study of CD8 T cells in ankylosing spondylitis. TCRdb reprocessed the 5' RACE reads with MiXCR, giving one entry per CDR3 protein. Here the sample spans 25,000 to 30,000 distinct CDR3 sequences, 5.3% being singletons. The source material was blood, either unsorted or a sorted T cell fraction (not recorded which). All receptors derive from a female donor with ankylosing spondylitis or in good health (not recorded which). The CDR3 runs from the conserved cysteine through the conserved F or W. Each record gives: clone size, V gene, CDR3 length, J gene, D gene, CDR3 protein, CDR3 DNA. D genes are given only for firm matches. Clone size is shown for a subset of rows, as once, few, many or a class of expanded clone.

clone size: few
V gene: TRBV9
CDR3 length: 17
J gene: TRBJ2-3
D gene: .
CDR3 protein: CASSSTRGGPSTDTQYF
CDR3 DNA: TGTGCCAGCAGCTCCACAAGGGGCGGACCAAGCACAGATACGCAGTATTTT

clone size: medium-sized
V gene: TRBV9
CDR3 length: 14
J gene: TRBJ1-2
D gene: .
CDR3 protein: CASSVESDYYGYTF
CDR3 DNA: TGTGCCAGCAGCGTAGAATCGGATTACTATGGCTACACCTTC

clone size: .
V gene: TRBV9
CDR3 length: 14
J gene: TRBJ2-1
D gene: TRBD1
CDR3 protein: CASSVEDRVNEQFF
CDR3 DNA: TGTGCCAGCAGCGTAGAGGACAGGGTGAATGAGCAGTTCTTC

clone size: many
V gene: TRBV9
CDR3 length: 14
J gene: TRBJ2-3
D gene: TRBD2
CDR3 protein: CASSVAGGPDTQYF
CDR3 DNA: TGTGCCAGCAGCGTAGCGGGAGGGCCAGATACGCAGTATTTT

clone size: many
V gene: TRBV9
CDR3 length: 14
J gene: TRBJ2-4
D gene: TRBD2
CDR3 protein: CASGRTSGGDIQYF
CDR3 DNA: TGTGCCAGCGGACGGACTAGCGGGGGAGACATTCAGTACTTC

clone size: many
V gene: TRBV9
CDR3 length: 13
J gene: TRBJ2-7
D gene: TRBD1
CDR3 protein: CASSSGQGYEQYF
CDR3 DNA: TGTGCCAGCAGCTCAGGACAGGGCTACGAGCAGTACTTC

clone size: many
V gene: TRBV9
CDR3 length: 15
J gene: TRBJ1-2
D gene: .
CDR3 protein: CASSVALDPNYGYTF
CDR3 DNA: TGTGCCAGCAGCGTAGCTCTAGACCCTAACTATGGCTACACCTTC

clone size: many
V gene: TRBV9
CDR3 length: 21
J gene: TRBJ2-2
D gene: .
CDR3 protein: CASSHLPRIRDPHSYTGELFF
CDR3 DNA: TGTGCCAGCAGCCATCTACCTCGTATCAGGGACCCCCACTCCTACACCGGGGAGCTGTTTTTT

clone size: many
V gene: TRBV9
CDR3 length: 15
J gene: TRBJ2-5
D gene: TRBD1
CDR3 protein: CASSPHGTGGETQYF
CDR3 DNA: TGTGCCAGCAGCCCCCACGGGACAGGGGGCGAGACCCAGTACTTC

clone size: many
V gene: TRBV9
CDR3 length: 15
J gene: TRBJ2-3
D gene: .
CDR3 protein: CASSVGWRGTDTQYF
CDR3 DNA: TGTGCCAGCAGCGTAGGCTGGAGGGGCACAGATACGCAGTATTTT

clone size: many
V gene: TRBV9
CDR3 length: 13
J gene: TRBJ2-5
D gene: .
CDR3 protein: CASSPLQGETQYF
CDR3 DNA: TGTGCCAGCAGCCCCCTCCAGGGGGAGACCCAGTACTTC

clone size: many
V gene: TRBV6-1
CDR3 length: 14
J gene: TRBJ2-7
D gene: .
CDR3 protein: CALIGLLRGFEQYF
CDR3 DNA: TGTGCCCTTATTGGGCTTTTACGTGGTTTCGAGCAGTACTTC

clone size: many
V gene: TRBV9
CDR3 length: 13
J gene: TRBJ1-1
D gene: .
CDR3 protein: CASSVATNTEAFF
CDR3 DNA: TGTGCCAGCAGCGTAGCCACGAACACTGAAGCTTTCTTT

clone size: many
V gene: TRBV9
CDR3 length: 16
J gene: TRBJ1-3
D gene: .
CDR3 protein: CASSEGELRSGNTIYF
CDR3 DNA: TGTGCCAGCAGCGAGGGAGAACTCCGCTCTGGAAACACCATATATTTT

clone size: many
V gene: TRBV9
CDR3 length: 19
J gene: TRBJ2-6
D gene: .
CDR3 protein: CASSVASPPRDSGANVLTF
CDR3 DNA: TGTGCCAGCAGCGTAGCTTCGCCTCCCCGGGACTCTGGGGCCAACGTCCTGACTTTC

clone size: many
V gene: TRBV9
CDR3 length: 13
J gene: TRBJ2-3
D gene: .
CDR3 protein: CASSTPMRDTQYF
CDR3 DNA: TGTGCCAGCAGCACCCCCATGCGGGATACGCAGTATTTT

clone size: many
V gene: TRBV9
CDR3 length: 15
J gene: TRBJ2-2
D gene: TRBD2
CDR3 protein: CASSVGGINTGELFF
CDR3 DNA: TGTGCCAGCAGCGTCGGGGGGATCAACACCGGGGAGCTGTTTTTT

clone size: .
V gene: TRBV9
CDR3 length: 17
J gene: TRBJ2-2
D gene: .
CDR3 protein: CASSALSMGSSTGELFF
CDR3 DNA: TGTGCCAGCAGCGCCCTATCCATGGGCTCCTCCACCGGGGAGCTGTTTTTT

clone size: .
V gene: TRBV9
CDR3 length: 16
J gene: TRBJ2-7
D gene: .
CDR3 protein: CASSVGPDSSSYEQYF
CDR3 DNA: TGTGCCAGCAGCGTAGGGCCGGACAGTAGCTCCTACGAGCAGTACTTC

clone size: many
V gene: TRBV9
CDR3 length: 12
J gene: TRBJ2-3
D gene: .
CDR3 protein: CASSLHTDTQYF
CDR3 DNA: TGTGCCAGCAGCCTTCACACAGATACGCAGTATTTT

clone size: medium-sized
V gene: TRBV9
CDR3 length: 14
J gene: TRBJ2-3
D gene: TRBD1
CDR3 protein: CASSGTGAPDTQYF
CDR3 DNA: TGTGCCAGCAGCGGGACAGGGGCGCCCGATACGCAGTATTTT

clone size: many
V gene: TRBV9
CDR3 length: 13
J gene: TRBJ2-1
D gene: .
CDR3 protein: CASSVDGGDEQFF
CDR3 DNA: TGTGCCAGCAGCGTAGACGGGGGCGATGAGCAGTTCTTC

clone size: many
V gene: TRBV9
CDR3 length: 19
J gene: TRBJ2-2
D gene: TRBD2
CDR3 protein: CASSVDAGGVPRDTGELFF
CDR3 DNA: TGTGCCAGCAGCGTAGACGCCGGGGGGGTCCCAAGGGACACCGGGGAGCTGTTTTTT

clone size: medium-sized
V gene: TRBV9
CDR3 length: 15
J gene: TRBJ2-1
D gene: TRBD2
CDR3 protein: CASSVVAGGLHEQFF
CDR3 DNA: TGTGCCAGCAGCGTAGTAGCGGGGGGGCTCCATGAGCAGTTCTTC

clone size: many
V gene: TRBV9
CDR3 length: 16
J gene: TRBJ2-1
D gene: TRBD1
CDR3 protein: CASSVVQGARAGEQFF
CDR3 DNA: TGTGCCAGCAGCGTAGTTCAGGGGGCCCGTGCTGGTGAGCAGTTCTTC

clone size: many
V gene: TRBV9
CDR3 length: 16
J gene: TRBJ2-3
D gene: TRBD2
CDR3 protein: CASSVKAGGFGDTQYF
CDR3 DNA: TGTGCCAGCAGCGTAAAGGCGGGGGGCTTTGGGGATACGCAGTATTTT

clone size: many
V gene: TRBV9
CDR3 length: 15
J gene: TRBJ1-6
D gene: .
CDR3 protein: CASSVDQGRNSPLHF
CDR3 DNA: TGTGCCAGCAGCGTAGATCAGGGGAGAAATTCACCCCTCCACTTT

clone size: many
V gene: TRBV9
CDR3 length: 14
J gene: TRBJ1-2
D gene: .
CDR3 protein: CASSGPQAYGGYTF
CDR3 DNA: TGTGCCAGCAGCGGTCCACAGGCGTACGGTGGCTACACCTTC

clone size: many
V gene: TRBV9
CDR3 length: 13
J gene: TRBJ1-2
D gene: .
CDR3 protein: CASTKTELYGYTF
CDR3 DNA: TGTGCCAGCACTAAGACAGAACTCTATGGCTACACCTTC

clone size: once
V gene: TRBV9
CDR3 length: 15
J gene: TRBJ2-5
D gene: .
CDR3 protein: CASSVEGVLGETQYF
CDR3 DNA: TGTGCCAGCAGCGTAGAAGGAGTGCTGGGGGAGACCCAGTACTTC

clone size: .
V gene: TRBV9
CDR3 length: 14
J gene: TRBJ2-1
D gene: .
CDR3 protein: CASSVNPGGDEQFF
CDR3 DNA: TGTGCCAGCAGCGTAAATCCGGGCGGGGATGAGCAGTTCTTC

clone size: .
V gene: TRBV9
CDR3 length: 15
J gene: TRBJ2-7
D gene: TRBD1
CDR3 protein: CASSERIGTVGEQYF
CDR3 DNA: TGTGCCAGCAGCGAAAGAATAGGGACAGTAGGCGAGCAGTACTTC

clone size: many
V gene: TRBV9
CDR3 length: 16
J gene: TRBJ2-2
D gene: .
CDR3 protein: CASSLGWGSAVGELFF
CDR3 DNA: TGTGCCAGCAGTTTAGGTTGGGGGAGCGCCGTCGGGGAGCTGTTTTTT

clone size: many
V gene: TRBV9
CDR3 length: 16
J gene: TRBJ2-1
D gene: .
CDR3 protein: CASSVGPSRSYNEQFF
CDR3 DNA: TGTGCCAGCAGCGTAGGACCCAGCCGCTCCTACAATGAGCAGTTCTTC

clone size: many
V gene: TRBV9
CDR3 length: 15
J gene: TRBJ2-5
D gene: .
CDR3 protein: CASSVGTLGVETQYF
CDR3 DNA: TGTGCCAGCAGCGTAGGAACCCTCGGGGTCGAGACCCAGTACTTC

clone size: many
V gene: TRBV9
CDR3 length: 16
J gene: TRBJ2-1
D gene: .
CDR3 protein: CASSVGHTGSYNEQFF
CDR3 DNA: TGTGCCAGCAGCGTAGGGCATACTGGCTCCTACAATGAGCAGTTCTTC

clone size: many
V gene: TRBV7-4
CDR3 length: 14
J gene: TRBJ2-7
D gene: .
CDR3 protein: CASKLDSVGDEQYF
CDR3 DNA: TGTGCCAGCAAACTTGACAGTGTTGGCGACGAGCAGTACTTC

clone size: many
V gene: TRBV9
CDR3 length: 16
J gene: TRBJ2-7
D gene: .
CDR3 protein: CASSPNLRSLYYEQYF
CDR3 DNA: TGTGCCAGCAGCCCCAACTTACGATCGCTTTACTACGAGCAGTACTTC

clone size: many
V gene: TRBV9
CDR3 length: 15
J gene: TRBJ1-4
D gene: TRBD1
CDR3 protein: CASSIRDRGDEKLFF
CDR3 DNA: TGTGCCAGCAGCATACGGGACAGGGGCGATGAAAAACTGTTTTTT

clone size: many
V gene: TRBV9
CDR3 length: 15
J gene: TRBJ1-5
D gene: TRBD1
CDR3 protein: CASSVGTGGDQPQHF
CDR3 DNA: TGTGCCAGCAGCGTAGGGACAGGGGGGGATCAGCCCCAGCATTTT

clone size: many
V gene: TRBV9
CDR3 length: 20
J gene: TRBJ2-3
D gene: TRBD2
CDR3 protein: CASSAALGLAGILSTDTQYF
CDR3 DNA: TGTGCCAGCAGCGCCGCCCTGGGACTAGCGGGGATCCTTAGCACAGATACGCAGTATTTT

clone size: .
V gene: TRBV9
CDR3 length: 14
J gene: TRBJ1-1
D gene: .
CDR3 protein: CASSVGFIRTEAFF
CDR3 DNA: TGTGCCAGCAGCGTAGGGTTCATTCGGACTGAAGCTTTCTTT

clone size: many
V gene: TRBV9
CDR3 length: 11
J gene: TRBJ2-1
D gene: .
CDR3 protein: CASSFGGEQFF
CDR3 DNA: TGTGCCAGCAGCTTTGGAGGTGAGCAGTTCTTC

clone size: many
V gene: TRBV9
CDR3 length: 14
J gene: TRBJ2-1
D gene: TRBD2
CDR3 protein: CASSAGGSYNEQFF
CDR3 DNA: TGTGCCAGCAGCGCGGGGGGCTCCTACAATGAGCAGTTCTTC

clone size: many
V gene: TRBV9
CDR3 length: 15
J gene: TRBJ2-7
D gene: .
CDR3 protein: CASSPQSSPTYEQYF
CDR3 DNA: TGTGCCAGCAGCCCACAGTCTTCGCCCACCTACGAGCAGTACTTC

clone size: many
V gene: TRBV9
CDR3 length: 15
J gene: TRBJ2-1
D gene: .
CDR3 protein: CASSVQAGRYNEQFF
CDR3 DNA: TGTGCCAGCAGCGTACAGGCGGGAAGGTACAATGAGCAGTTCTTC

clone size: many
V gene: TRBV9
CDR3 length: 15
J gene: TRBJ2-4
D gene: .
CDR3 protein: CASSVEDRLSGIQYF
CDR3 DNA: TGTGCCAGCAGCGTAGAAGACAGGTTGTCGGGAATTCAGTACTTC

clone size: many
V gene: TRBV9
CDR3 length: 13
J gene: TRBJ2-7
D gene: .
CDR3 protein: CASSGYEGYEQYF
CDR3 DNA: TGTGCCAGCAGCGGCTACGAGGGATACGAGCAGTACTTC

clone size: many
V gene: TRBV9
CDR3 length: 15
J gene: TRBJ2-5
D gene: TRBD2
CDR3 protein: CASSGSGRNQETQYF
CDR3 DNA: TGTGCCAGCAGCGGTAGCGGGAGGAATCAAGAGACCCAGTACTTC

clone size: many
V gene: TRBV9
CDR3 length: 14
J gene: TRBJ2-1
D gene: .
CDR3 protein: CASSVGGQSNEQFF
CDR3 DNA: TGTGCCAGCAGCGTAGGAGGACAGTCAAATGAGCAGTTCTTC

clone size: .
V gene: TRBV9
CDR3 length: 14
J gene: TRBJ1-4
D gene: .
CDR3 protein: CASSPPGADEKLFF
CDR3 DNA: TGTGCCAGCAGCCCCCCGGGGGCGGATGAAAAACTGTTTTTT

clone size: .
V gene: TRBV9
CDR3 length: 15
J gene: TRBJ2-5
D gene: TRBD2
CDR3 protein: CASSVSPTSEETQYF
CDR3 DNA: TGTGCCAGCAGCGTAAGCCCGACTAGCGAAGAGACCCAGTACTTC

clone size: .
V gene: TRBV9
CDR3 length: 14
J gene: TRBJ2-7
D gene: .
CDR3 protein: CASSVGGRDPEQYF
CDR3 DNA: TGTGCCAGCAGCGTAGGGGGCAGGGACCCCGAGCAGTACTTC

clone size: medium-sized
V gene: TRBV9
CDR3 length: 13
J gene: TRBJ2-1
D gene: .
CDR3 protein: CASSVEGWNEQFF
CDR3 DNA: TGTGCCAGCAGCGTAGAGGGGTGGAATGAGCAGTTCTTC